A single sample gave rise to the 14 T cell receptor beta chains below, sequenced in a study of cytomegalovirus exposure and HLA in healthy donors. It was with 60 Vbeta and 13 Jbeta primers that the PCR ran. Data came from immunoSEQ multiplex PCR; TCRdb stores just in-frame clones and leaves some out. In the table there are about 67,000 clones, approximately 80% of which are singletons. The specimen was PBMCs. The source is a woman aged 25-40 years in good health and CMV-seronegative.

The chain recombines TRBV15 with TRBJ1-4, with a possible D match to TRBD1 (6 bases). The ends were cut back, 5 bases at V and 5 bases at J, with 12 bases in the middle. The CDR3 extends over 14 amino acids. Germline assignment: CDR1 LNHNV and CDR2 YYDKDF (reference sequence). The CDR3 DNA sequence: TGTGCCACCAGCGAGGGACATTGGAATGAAAAACTGTTTTTT. Residues: CATSEGHWNEKLFF.

The chain employs TRBV7-6 and TRBJ2-3; D is possibly TRBD1 (5 bases). V lost 5 bases to trimming and J lost 8 bases, with 20 bases between them. CDR1 and CDR2 (germline): SGHVS, FNYEAQ. There are 15 residues in the CDR3. CDR3 in amino acids: CASSPGRAGITTQYF. The CDR3 DNA is TGTGCCAGCAGCCCCGGCAGGGCAGGTATAACTACGCAGTATTTT.

The gene calls are TRBV6-5 and TRBJ2-5; the match to TRBD2 covers 8 bases. The V gene's germline CDR1 is MNHEY and CDR2 SVGAGI. The CDR3 is 15 amino acids. Trimming removed 0 bases from V and 5 bases from J; junction bases left unmatched: 5. CDR3 DNA sequence: TGTGCCAGCAGTTACTCGGGGACTAGTTATGAGACCCAGTACTTC. This sequence encodes CASSYSGTSYETQYF.

The V and J genes are TRBV7-9 and TRBJ2-5; D is perhaps TRBD1 (6 bases). Germline loops: CDR1 SEHNR, CDR2 FQNEAQ (reference sequence). CDR3 length: 15 amino acids. V was clipped by 0 bases and J by 5 bases, with 13 bases between them. The CDR3 is CASSLAGTLGETQYF. The CDR3 DNA reads as TGTGCCAGCAGCTTAGCCGGGACACTCGGGGAGACCCAGTACTTC.

This clone was seen only once. The chain recombines TRBV10-1 with TRBJ2-7; D call uncertain. This CDR3 has 12 amino acids. Germline V gene sequence: CDR1 WNHNN, CDR2 SYGVQD (reference sequence). Trimming took off 6 bases at V and 6 bases at J, with 12 bases between the two ends. CDR3 in amino acids: CASSGDFAEQYF. The CDR3 DNA reads as TGCGCCAGCAGCGGTGACTTTGCCGAGCAGTACTTC.

CDR3 sequence: CASSWADRGNTEAFF. DNA for the CDR3: TGTGCCAGCAGCTGGGCGGACAGGGGGAACACTGAAGCTTTCTTT. The genes are TRBV5-4 and TRBJ1-1; 9 positions agree with TRBD1. The CDR3 length is 15 residues. The germline gives CDR1 SGHNT, CDR2 YYREEE (reference sequence). With 3 bases clipped from V and 1 base from J, the junction kept 4 bases outside the gene matches.

The rearrangement uses TRBV2 and TRBJ2-5; D unclear. There are 15 residues in the CDR3. V lost 6 bases and J lost 1, with 15 bases in between. Germline CDR1 SNHLY, CDR2 FYNNEI. The CDR3: CASSPPESLQETQYF. In DNA form, the CDR3 reads TGTGCCAGCAGCCCCCCCGAGTCCCTCCAAGAGACCCAGTACTTC.

The V gene is TRBV19, the J gene TRBJ1-3; no clear D. This CDR3 contains 14 residues. The ends were cut back, 5 bases at V and 1 base at J, with 9 bases in the middle. From germline, CDR1 is LNHDA and CDR2 SQIVND (reference sequence). The CDR3 bases are TGTGCCAGTAGTTTCAGTCCATCTGGAAACACCATATATTTT. Translated, it gives CASSFSPSGNTIYF. The variable domain in full, with the rest retrieved from reference TRBV19 and TRBJ1-3, is DGGITQSPKYLFRKEGQNVTLSCEQNLNHDAMYWYRQDPGQGLRLIYYSQIVNDFQKGDIAEGYSVSREKKESFPLTVTSAQKNPTAFYLCASSFSPSGNTIYFGEGSWLTVV.

The chain carries TRBV27 and TRBJ1-4, with a tentative D call TRBD1 (5 bases). Looked up from germline, CDR1 is MNHEY and CDR2 is SMNVEV (reference sequence). CDR3 size: 14 residues. V lost 2 bases, J lost 8 bases, and 12 bases lay in between. The CDR3 DNA sequence: TGTGCCAGCAGTTTACTACAGGACCGGGAAAAACTGTTTTTT. Protein: CASSLLQDREKLFF.

This clone showed up just a few times. The chain has TRBV28 and TRBJ1-6, with a possible D match to TRBD1 (5 bases). The CDR3 has 15 amino acids. The germline V gene encodes CDR1 MDHEN and CDR2 SYDVKM. Trimming stripped 5 bases from V and 7 bases from J, with 15 bases between. The CDR3 nucleotides read TGTGCCAGCAGTGGAGGGATGGGGGAGAATTCACCCCTCCACTTT. Its protein product is CASSGGMGENSPLHF.

The rearrangement links TRBV25-1 to TRBJ2-7; D not certain. The V end was cut by 4 bases, the J end by 4 bases, with 2 bases between. The CDR3 covers 10 residues. CDR1 is MGHDK and CDR2 is SYGVNS in the germline V gene. Here the CDR3 reads CASSAYEQYF. CDR3 sequence (DNA): TGTGCCAGCAGTGCGTACGAGCAGTACTTC.

This chain uses TRBV7-2 with TRBJ1-1; 7 bases are a match to TRBD1. With 5 bases clipped from V and 4 bases from J, the junction kept 13 bases outside the gene matches. The germline gives CDR1 SGHTA, CDR2 FQGNSA. The CDR3 is 16 amino acids. This chain's CDR3 is CASSPRVGGAGTEAFF. The CDR3 DNA follows: TGTGCCAGCAGCCCCCGTGTAGGGGGCGCGGGCACTGAAGCTTTCTTT.

The CDR3 is CASSFSRNTEAFF. The CDR3 bases are TGTGCCAGCAGCTTCAGTCGGAACACTGAAGCTTTCTTT. The chain uses TRBV11-3 and TRBJ1-1; D gene unclear. Germline CDR1 SGHNT, CDR2 YENEEA. The CDR3 has 13 residues. Trimming left V 3 bases short and J 1 base short, with 6 bases between.

The chain joins TRBV4-1 to TRBJ1-1; TRBD1 agrees at 9 bases. CDR1 and CDR2 from the germline V gene are MGHRA and YSYEKL. CDR3 length: 14 residues. Unmatched junction bases numbered 3, after V lost 6 bases and J lost 1 base. This CDR3 is CASRPGQGNTEAFF. The CDR3 DNA reads TGCGCCAGCAGACCGGGACAGGGGAACACTGAAGCTTTCTTT.